The clone carrying this T cell receptor beta chain occurred a few times. TCRdb re-called the RT-PCR reads with MiXCR, one entry per CDR3 protein. The sample contains about 680,000 distinct CDR3 sequences, 14% of which appear only once. The V segment lost 2 bases and the J segment 7 bases; nucleotides outside the gene matches: 5. CDR3 length: 13 residues. CDR1 and CDR2 from the germline V gene are SGHDT and YYEEEE. This chain connects TRBV5-6 to TRBJ1-1; 7 nucleotides match TRBD1. This sequence originates from a female donor in good health, serving as a healthy control. The source material was memory CD4+ T cells from blood. The CDR3 region is CASSFVDRHEAFF. The CDR3, as DNA: TGTGCCAGCAGCTTTGTGGACAGGCATGAAGCTTTCTTT.